These 12 T cell receptor beta chains share one sample of origin, sequenced in a study of T cell responses to AZD1222 COVID-19 vaccine. Method: immunoSEQ multiplex PCR; TCRdb's copy keeps in-frame clones and lacks some. The sample consists of around 140,000 clones, almost 85% of them appearing once. The specimen comprised peripheral blood, sampled 28 days after the second dose of the MenACWY control vaccine. These receptor sequences come from an adult who received the MenACWY meningococcal vaccine as a control.

The chain employs TRBV5-4 and TRBJ2-3; 12 bases match TRBD2. The CDR3 consists of 19 residues. Germline V gene data show CDR1 as SGHNT and CDR2 as YYREEE (reference sequence). The trim removed 4 bases at V and 2 bases at J, leaving 14 bases unmatched. CDR3 region: CASSTRLASGGANTDTQYF. In nucleotides, the CDR3 is TGTGCCAGCAGCACGAGGCTGGCTAGCGGGGGGGCTAACACAGATACGCAGTATTTT.

The V gene is TRBV5-1, the J gene TRBJ1-4; D may be TRBD1 (5 bases). Germline-derived CDR1 and CDR2 are SGHRS and YFSETQ. Between the trimmed V and J ends, which lost 4 bases and 0 bases, there was a span of 10 bases. The CDR3 totals 15 residues. CDR3 DNA sequence: TGCGCCAGCAGCACCGCAGGGTCAACTAATGAAAAACTGTTTTTT. Translating it yields CASSTAGSTNEKLFF.

This clone has just one count. V and J are TRBV15 and TRBJ1-6; no clear D. V dropped 8 bases and J dropped 10 bases, with 15 bases sitting between them. Germline CDR1 LNHNV, CDR2 YYDKDF (reference sequence). The length of the CDR3 is 13 residues. The CDR3 loop reads CATGQEWSSPLHF. As DNA, the CDR3 is TGTGCCACCGGGCAGGAATGGTCGTCACCCCTCCACTTT.

The genes are TRBV4-3 and TRBJ1-2; 10 nucleotides agree with TRBD1. J was trimmed by 4 bases and V by 0 bases; bases with no gene match: 11. Germline CDR1 LGHNA, CDR2 YSLEER. The CDR3 loop spans 18 amino acids. DNA for the CDR3: TGCGCCAGCAGCCAAGATTTCGGGACAGGGGTATCAAGCTATGGCTACACCTTC. Amino acids: CASSQDFGTGVSSYGYTF.

This clone occurred a few times. This chain connects TRBV12-3 or TRBV12-4 to TRBJ1-5; D remains unclear. The CDR3 length is 12 residues. V shed 3 bases and J shed 7 bases, with 7 bases lying between them. DNA of the CDR3: TGTGCCAGCAGTTTGCCCCGCCAGCCCCAGCATTTT. Residues: CASSLPRQPQHF.

The V gene is TRBV9, the J gene TRBJ2-3; 7 bases are a match to TRBD2. Losses at the gene ends were 0 bases for V and 4 bases for J; bases not matched to a gene: 8. The CDR3 length is 16 residues. Germline V CDR1 and CDR2: SGDLS, YYNGEE. For the CDR3, the DNA is TGTGCCAGCAGCGTAGCTACCGCGGGAGAGGCAGATACGCAGTATTTT. It yields the protein CASSVATAGEADTQYF.

The genes are TRBV15 and TRBJ2-7; 9 bases are a match to TRBD1. The CDR3 contains 13 residues. Germline CDR1 reads LNHNV; CDR2 reads YYDKDF (reference sequence). The CDR3 here is CYRTGESSYEQYV. CDR3 nucleotides: TGTTACCGGACAGGGGAAAGCTCCTACGAGCAGTACGTC.

The J gene is TRBJ2-5, the V gene TRBV24-1; perhaps TRBD1 as D (5 bases). V dropped 6 bases and J dropped 5 bases, with 12 bases sitting between them. CDR3 length: 13 residues. Germline loops: CDR1 KGHDR, CDR2 SFDVKD. CDR3: CATSRAGQETQYF. The CDR3 nucleotides read TGTGCCACCAGTAGGGCAGGGCAGGAGACCCAGTACTTC.

This chain uses TRBV28 with TRBJ1-6; maybe TRBD1 (5 bases). The CDR3 consists of 16 residues. Germline CDR1 is MDHEN and CDR2 is SYDVKM. V lost 4 bases to trimming and J lost 6 bases, with 16 bases between them. The CDR3 loop reads CASSSLSTEANSPLHF. For the CDR3, the DNA is TGTGCCAGCAGTTCCCTCTCGACAGAGGCTAATTCACCCCTCCACTTT.

The V and J genes are TRBV7-9 and TRBJ1-5; D is perhaps TRBD1 (6 bases). V dropped 3 bases and J dropped 3 bases, with 12 bases sitting between them. Germline CDR1 reads SEHNR; CDR2 reads FQNEAQ (reference sequence). The CDR3 consists of 15 residues. The CDR3 is CASSLTDRSNQPQHF. As DNA, the CDR3 is TGTGCCAGCAGCTTGACGGACAGATCCAATCAGCCCCAGCATTTT.

The rearrangement links TRBV27 to TRBJ1-6; D unclear. The CDR3 covers 14 residues. V gave up 6 bases and J gave up 11 bases, with 17 bases separating them. CDR1 and CDR2 from the germline V gene are MNHEY and SMNVEV (reference sequence). CDR3 residues: CASRTGGKKTPLHF. For the CDR3, the DNA is TGTGCCAGCAGGACGGGAGGGAAAAAAACACCCCTCCACTTT.

The rearrangement joins TRBV9 to TRBJ2-5; a weak D match, TRBD1 (7 bases). The germline CDR1 and CDR2 sequences are SGDLS and YYNGEE. Trimming removed 3 bases at V and 3 bases at J, with 15 bases between. The CDR3 is 15 amino acids. The DNA for the CDR3 is TGTGCCAGCAGCGGAGGAGGGGGCCGGGAAGAGACCCAGTACTTC. Residues: CASSGGGGREETQYF.